The next 13 T cell receptor beta chains were all read from a single sample in a study of CD8+ T cells in alopecia areata. In each case, RNA was isolated and then reverse transcribed into cDNA as the sequencing template. Some clones are missing from TCRdb's copy, which holds only in-frame ones; the method was immunoSEQ multiplex PCR. This table holds roughly 99,000 clones, 80% to 85% found once. Specified treatment: oral pan-JAK inhibitor, 5-10 mg twice daily. Sample: CD8+ T cells sorted from blood, taken at week 24, from a patient treated with tofacitinib. The receptors were sampled from a human donor with alopecia areata.

V is TRBV23-1 and J is TRBJ2-7; 11 bases agree with TRBD1. TRBV23-1 is labeled an ORF, and its function is uncertain. The CDR3 loop spans 16 amino acids. The V and J ends lost 0 bases and 5 bases, in that order; junction bases with no gene match: 6. This chain's CDR3 is CASSQSRGTGGNEQYF. CDR3 sequence (DNA): TGCGCCAGCAGTCAATCGAGGGGGACAGGGGGAAACGAGCAGTACTTC.

V gene TRBV27 combines with J gene TRBJ2-1; no definite D call. Deletions cut 0 bases from V and 5 bases from J, with 5 bases between. The CDR3 contains 13 residues. The V gene's germline CDR1 is MNHEY and CDR2 SMNVEV (reference sequence). The CDR3 loop reads CASSLSRNNEQFF. The CDR3 region has the DNA TGTGCCAGCAGTTTATCGAGGAACAATGAGCAGTTCTTC.

V gene TRBV29-1 combines with J gene TRBJ2-5, with 9 nucleotides matching TRBD1. Germline CDR1 reads SQVTM; CDR2 reads ANQGSEA. CDR3 length: 14 amino acids. Germline trimming cut 4 bases from V and 5 bases from J; bases unmatched to any gene: 8. The CDR3 DNA reads as TGCAGCGTTGTCGCGACAGGGGGTTTGGAGACCCAGTACTTC. It specifies CSVVATGGLETQYF.

The chain is built from TRBV6-6 and TRBJ2-1; the match to TRBD2 covers 7 bases. Trimming cost V 2 bases and J 5 bases; bases outside gene matches: 9. CDR1 and CDR2 (germline): MNHNY, SVGAGI (reference sequence). This CDR3 comprises 16 residues. CDR3 bases: TGTGCCAGCAGTTACCCCCTCGACGGGGGGAACAATGAGCAGTTCTTC. It encodes CASSYPLDGGNNEQFF.

The rearrangement links TRBV5-6 to TRBJ2-1; TRBD2 matches 13 bases. CDR3 length: 15 residues. Germline assignment: CDR1 SGHDT and CDR2 YYEEEE. J lost 8 bases, V lost 3 bases, and 5 bases had no gene match. CDR3 bases: TGTGCCAGCAGCTGGGGACTAGCGGGACTATATGAGCAGTTCTTC. It yields the protein CASSWGLAGLYEQFF.

This chain uses TRBV29-1 with TRBJ2-1; 9 nucleotides agree with TRBD1. This CDR3 has 14 amino acids. Losses at the gene ends were 5 bases for V and 5 bases for J; bases not matched to a gene: 7. CDR1 and CDR2 from the germline V gene are SQVTM and ANQGSEA. DNA for the CDR3: TGCAGCGTTCCCCGGGACAGGGACAACAATGAGCAGTTCTTC. This codes for CSVPRDRDNNEQFF.

The chain employs TRBV29-1 and TRBJ2-5, with D perhaps given as TRBD1 or TRBD2 (6 bases each). V lost 6 bases and J lost 4, with 27 bases in between. CDR3 length equals 17 residues. Germline CDR1 is SQVTM and CDR2 is ANQGSEA. DNA for the CDR3: TGCAGCGTCTTAGGGGCAGGGGAGGTCTTCACCCCAGAGACCCAGTACTTC. It translates to CSVLGAGEVFTPETQYF. Based on the CDR3 plus reference TRBV29-1 and TRBJ2-5, the full variable domain is SAVISQKPSRDICQRGTSLTIQCQVDSQVTMMFWYRQQPGQSLTLIATANQGSEATYESGFVIDKFPISRPNLTFSTLTVSNMSPEDSSIYLCSVLGAGEVFTPETQYFGPGTRLLVL.

CDR3 protein: CASSGGILATNEKLFF. The DNA of the CDR3 is TGTGCCAGTAGTGGAGGAATACTTGCAACTAATGAAAAACTGTTTTTT. This chain joins TRBV19 and TRBJ1-4; D uncertain. V lost 5 bases and J 0 bases, leaving 13 bases between the germline ends. The CDR3 sequence is 16 residues long. Per the germline V gene, CDR1 is LNHDA and CDR2 is SQIVND (reference sequence).

V is TRBV27 and J is TRBJ2-3; 8 bases are a match to TRBD2. This CDR3 is 16 amino acids long. Germline values: CDR1 MNHEY, CDR2 SMNVEV (reference sequence). V dropped 6 bases and J dropped 0; count of bases not matched to a gene: 8. This chain's CDR3 is CASSRREGGSTDTQYF. The CDR3 DNA is TGTGCCAGCAGCCGCCGGGAGGGGGGGAGCACAGATACGCAGTATTTT.

Details on this clone: Other DNA sequences in this sample translate to the same CDR3. CDR3 coding DNA: TGTGCCAGCAGTTTAGGGGGCTTACTGAACACTGAAGCTTTCTTT. This encodes CASSLGGLLNTEAFF. V and J are TRBV27 and TRBJ1-1; TRBD1 might be the D (6 bases). CDR3 size: 15 residues. Trimming cost V 2 bases and J 0 bases, with 10 bases left between them. Germline lookup yields CDR1 MNHEY and CDR2 SMNVEV (reference sequence).

CDR3 sequence: CASSETGYTGELFF. The DNA for the CDR3 is TGTGCCAGCAGTGAAACAGGGTACACCGGGGAGCTGTTTTTT. The chain is built from TRBV6-1 and TRBJ2-2; the D gene is possibly TRBD1 (6 bases). Trimming shortened V by 2 bases and J by 3 bases, and 7 bases separated the two germline ends. The CDR3 loop spans 14 amino acids. Germline CDR1 is MNHNS and CDR2 is SASEGT.

There are a few counts of this clone. The chain couples TRBV7-8 to TRBJ1-4, with 7 bases lining up with TRBD1. V lost 3 bases and J lost 8; bases outside the gene matches: 12. The length of the CDR3 is 16 residues. The germline gives CDR1 SGHVS, CDR2 FQNEAQ. This CDR3 reads CASSLPGGSWEEKLFF. In nucleotides, the CDR3 is TGTGCCAGCAGCTTGCCAGGGGGATCGTGGGAGGAAAAACTGTTTTTT.

J is TRBJ2-2 and V is TRBV7-2; D ambiguous. Looked up from germline, CDR1 is SGHTA and CDR2 is FQGNSA. V was shortened by 5 bases and J by 5 bases, with 12 bases between the two germline ends. The CDR3 has 14 residues. The CDR3 sequence is CASSPVKWTGELFF. CDR3 bases: TGTGCCAGCAGCCCCGTGAAGTGGACCGGGGAGCTGTTTTTT.